This T cell receptor beta chain was captured in a study of graft-versus-host responses after intestinal transplantation. Overall study: The transplants performed in recipients were multivisceral, liver-intestinal, or isolated intestinal. After anti-thymocyte globulin induction, recipients took tacrolimus and steroids for two to three years.

Measured with immunoSEQ multiplex PCR; TCRdb has only the in-frame clones, and not every one. The sample has approximately 90,000 clones, around 89% seen once. Per the germline V gene, CDR1 is MNHEY and CDR2 is SVGAGI. Trimming took 0 bases from V and 4 from J, leaving 10 bases between them. The CDR3 spans 14 residues. About this clone: As yet, its antigen is unknown. Within the sample, other DNA sequences also encode this same CDR3.

The TCR sequence derives from a human donor who was the organ donor for an intestinal transplant. The sample was unstimulated CD4+ T cells sorted from spleen or lymph node cells, taken before transplant. V is TRBV6-5 and J is TRBJ2-7; D ambiguous. In DNA form, the CDR3 reads TGTGCCAGCAGTTACTCCCCAGGTCCTTACGAGCAGTACTTC. It is translated as CASSYSPGPYEQYF.